The clone carrying this TCR beta chain was detected ten times or more. Its antigen is as yet unknown. TCR beta CDR3 regions were amplified from RNA transcripts. RT-PCR was first run with HTBI primers, then multiplex PCR in a second round. TCRdb reprocessed the multiplex PCR reads with MiXCR, giving one entry per CDR3 protein. Of more than 45,000 distinct CDR3 sequences detected, about 50% appear once; the ten largest clones hold roughly a quarter. The data belong to a study of Graves' ophthalmopathy and Graves' hyperthyroidism. The study, taken as a whole, reports: Ophthalmopathy progression predictions by the model showed about 75% specificity and about 71% sensitivity. Classification of ophthalmopathy versus stable hyperthyroidism by a 13-signature model yielded about 90% sensitivity and just under 84% specificity.

With V trimmed by 3 bases and J by 4 bases, 8 bases remained unmatched. CDR1 and CDR2 (germline): LNHDA, SQIVND (reference sequence). This CDR3 comprises 17 residues. Other autoimmune diseases, uncontrolled infections, pregnancy or lactation excluded patients from enrollment. PBMCs were density-gradient isolated from about 9.6 ml fresh blood. This sequence was found in an adult man with Graves' ophthalmopathy. The chain has TRBV19 and TRBJ2-2; 10 bases are a match to TRBD2. Sample: peripheral blood. The chain's CDR3 is CASSINRLAGVTGELFF. The CDR3 bases are TGTGCCAGTAGTATCAATCGTCTAGCGGGAGTCACCGGGGAGCTGTTTTTT.